This entry lists 32 T cell receptor beta chains sequenced from one sample in a study of T cells after posttransplantation cyclophosphamide. Repertoires were generated with immunoSEQ multiplex PCR, while TCRdb's copy carries only in-frame clones and drops some. The data show 3,500 or so clones, around 79% seen once. Busulfan-fludarabine conditioning, marrow transplant, and cyclophosphamide on days +3 and +4 were administered. The sequenced sample was PBMCs, obtained 150 to 200 days after allogeneic stem cell transplant with posttransplant cyclophosphamide. The receptors were sampled from a male patient between 60 and 69 years old who received an allogeneic stem cell transplant from a related donor and was CMV-positive. Part of the T cells may come from the graft donor.

This clone was recorded only once. This chain joins TRBV9 and TRBJ1-6; possible D gene TRBD1, 6 bases. The CDR3 covers 14 residues. Germline CDR1 and CDR2: SGDLS and YYNGEE. Trimming pared 2 bases from V and 8 bases from J, leaving 11 bases between. CDR3 residues: CASSVQGWDSPLHF. CDR3 nucleotide sequence: TGTGCCAGCAGCGTTCAGGGGTGGGATTCACCCCTCCACTTT.

This sequence joins TRBV5-5 and TRBJ2-1, with 13 bases identical to TRBD2. Trimming took 0 bases from V and 7 from J; bases not matched to a gene: 7. Germline V CDR1 and CDR2: SGHKS, YYEKEE (reference sequence). This CDR3 spans 17 amino acids. DNA for the CDR3: TGTGCCAGCAGCTTGGTTGGACTAGCGGGAGTCGGGAATGAGCAGTTCTTC. This sequence encodes CASSLVGLAGVGNEQFF.

This chain links TRBV27 with TRBJ2-3; 7 bases match TRBD2. CDR1 MNHEY and CDR2 SMNVEV come from the germline V gene (reference sequence). CDR3 length equals 15 residues. With 6 bases clipped from V and 1 base from J, the junction kept 7 bases outside the gene matches. CDR3 loop: CASSIRGEGTDTQYF. The CDR3, as DNA: TGTGCCAGCAGCATTCGGGGGGAGGGCACAGATACGCAGTATTTT.

The gene calls are TRBV9 and TRBJ2-5; D uncertain. This CDR3 region has 15 residues. Per the germline V gene, CDR1 is SGDLS and CDR2 is YYNGEE. V shed 3 bases and J shed 5 bases, with 17 bases lying between them. The DNA for the CDR3 is TGTGCCAGCAGCGAGGAGTCTAGGAATTTGGAGACCCAGTACTTC. Protein: CASSEESRNLETQYF.

This chain links TRBV4-1 with TRBJ2-7; D remains unclear. Germline CDR1 and CDR2: MGHRA and YSYEKL. Trimming took 1 base from V and 4 from J, leaving 11 bases between them. CDR3 size: 14 residues. The DNA of the CDR3 is TGCGCCAGCAGCCAAGGCGCTAGTTTTTACGAGCAGTACTTC. It yields the protein CASSQGASFYEQYF.

This clone appeared once. The gene calls are TRBV11-3 and TRBJ2-2; D possibly corresponds to TRBD1 (6 bases). V was cut by 4 bases and J by 5 bases, with 8 bases left in between. CDR3 length equals 13 residues. The germline V gene encodes CDR1 SGHNT and CDR2 YENEEA. Here the CDR3 reads CASSSGQTGELFF. In nucleotides, the CDR3 is TGTGCCAGCAGCTCGGGACAAACCGGGGAGCTGTTTTTT.

This clone has a handful of counts. V is TRBV6-6 and J is TRBJ1-5; D is perhaps TRBD1 (5 bases). Germline-derived CDR1 and CDR2 are MNHNY and SVGAGI (reference sequence). The CDR3 length is 14 residues. V was cut by 2 bases and J by 7 bases, with 12 bases left in between. CDR3 amino acids: CASSYQGMWQPQHF. The CDR3, as DNA: TGTGCCAGCAGTTACCAGGGAATGTGGCAGCCCCAGCATTTT.

J is TRBJ1-2 and V is TRBV7-2; maybe TRBD1 (5 bases). The germline CDR1 and CDR2 sequences are SGHTA and FQGNSA. The CDR3 spans 15 residues. Trimming stripped 3 bases from V and 0 bases from J, with 11 bases between. CDR3 sequence: CASSLGRLANYGYTF. The CDR3 bases are TGTGCCAGCAGCTTGGGGCGGTTAGCTAACTATGGCTACACCTTC. The variable domain in full, with the rest retrieved from reference TRBV7-2 and TRBJ1-2, is GAGVSQSPSNKVTEKGKDVELRCDPISGHTALYWYRQSLGQGLEFLIYFQGNSAPDKSGLPSDRFSAERTGGSVSTLTIQRTQQEDSAVYLCASSLGRLANYGYTFGSGTRLTVV.

By frequency in the sample, this clone is large. This chain connects TRBV19 to TRBJ1-1; D is ambiguous. From germline, CDR1 is LNHDA and CDR2 SQIVND (reference sequence). CDR3 size: 14 residues. Trimming removed 5 bases at V and 4 bases at J, with 14 bases between. This CDR3 reads CASSLRGSFTEAFF. For the CDR3, the DNA is TGTGCCAGTAGTCTTCGTGGCTCTTTCACTGAAGCTTTCTTT. The full variable domain, in which reference TRBV19 and TRBJ1-1 provide the parts outside the CDR3, is DGGITQSPKYLFRKEGQNVTLSCEQNLNHDAMYWYRQDPGQGLRLIYYSQIVNDFQKGDIAEGYSVSREKKESFPLTVTSAQKNPTAFYLCASSLRGSFTEAFFGQGTRLTVV.

The V call is TRBV28, the J call TRBJ2-7, with 7 bases matching TRBD2. The CDR3 is 16 amino acids. Germline assignment: CDR1 MDHEN and CDR2 SYDVKM. V shed 6 bases, J shed 0 bases, and the junction held 11 bases outside the gene matches. CDR3: CASSLGRAGSSYEQYF. The DNA of the CDR3 is TGTGCCAGCAGCCTGGGGAGGGCAGGGAGCTCCTACGAGCAGTACTTC.

The chain employs TRBV11-3 and TRBJ2-1, with 10 bases matching TRBD2. Germline V CDR1 and CDR2: SGHNT, YENEEA. Unmatched junction bases numbered 10, after V lost 4 bases and J lost 10 bases. The CDR3 has 15 amino acids. Written as DNA, the CDR3 is TGTGCCAGCAGCTCGAGCGGGGGGGGACTCTGGGAGCAGTTCTTC. Amino acid sequence: CASSSSGGGLWEQFF.

Details on this clone: The junction differs from germline at one of its ends, possibly a read error. The chain couples TRBV4-1 to TRBJ2-5; weak D call: TRBD2 (6 bases). From germline, CDR1 is MGHRA and CDR2 YSYEKL. The CDR3 covers 17 residues. CDR3 nucleotide sequence: TGCGCCGGCAGCCACTACGTCCCCGGGACTCAGAAAGAGACCCAGTACTTC. This sequence encodes CAGSHYVPGTQKETQYF.

V gene TRBV6-5 combines with J gene TRBJ1-1; D may be TRBD1 (6 bases). Germline CDR1 and CDR2: MNHEY and SVGAGI. Trimming stripped 8 bases from V and 1 base from J, with 11 bases between. CDR3 length equals 13 residues. The DNA of the CDR3 is TGTGCCAGCCAGGGGTGGAAGAACACTGAAGCTTTCTTT. Translated: CASQGWKNTEAFF.

The rearrangement links TRBV5-5 to TRBJ1-2; TRBD1 aligns across 7 bases. The CDR3 has 13 residues. Germline loops: CDR1 SGHKS, CDR2 YYEKEE (reference sequence). The V and J ends lost 5 bases and 6 bases, in that order; junction bases with no gene match: 7. CDR3 sequence: CASSRTGVDGYTF. The CDR3 bases are TGTGCCAGCAGTAGGACAGGAGTAGATGGCTACACCTTC.

The rearrangement links TRBV28 to TRBJ2-7; no firm D call. Germline V CDR1 and CDR2: MDHEN, SYDVKM. This CDR3 is 12 amino acids long. Trimming took 5 bases from V and 12 from J, leaving 17 bases between them. The CDR3 bases are TGTGCCAGCAGTCTAAACCTTGAAACTCTGTACTTC. It is translated as CASSLNLETLYF.

V gene TRBV9 combines with J gene TRBJ1-6; tentative D call: TRBD1 (5 bases). Germline lookup yields CDR1 SGDLS and CDR2 YYNGEE. Trimming cost V 0 bases and J 6 bases, with 7 bases left between them. This CDR3 has 14 amino acids. This CDR3 is CASSVVDTNSPLHF. CDR3 nucleotide sequence: TGTGCCAGCAGCGTAGTGGACACTAATTCACCCCTCCACTTT.

The chain couples TRBV5-4 to TRBJ2-5; a possible D gene is TRBD2 (6 bases). CDR1 is SGHNT and CDR2 is YYREEE in the germline V gene (reference sequence). Trimming took 0 bases from V and 2 from J, leaving 14 bases between them. There are 16 residues in the CDR3. The CDR3 sequence is CASSLAGTGSQETQYF. CDR3 DNA sequence: TGTGCCAGCAGCTTGGCGGGGACTGGGTCACAAGAGACCCAGTACTTC.

This chain links TRBV30 with TRBJ1-2, with D hard to call. Germline loops: CDR1 GTSNPN, CDR2 SVGIG (reference sequence). CDR3 size: 12 residues. Trimming cost V 3 bases and J 3 bases, with 8 bases left between them. The CDR3 DNA reads as TGTGCCTGGAGCTTGGGCGACTATGGCTACACCTTC. Translated: CAWSLGDYGYTF.

This clone has only one observation. The rearrangement uses TRBV27 and TRBJ1-2, with unresolved D. The V end lost 6 bases, the J end lost 6 bases, and 11 bases lay between the germline ends. Germline V CDR1 and CDR2: MNHEY, SMNVEV (reference sequence). This CDR3 is built from 12 residues. The CDR3 nucleotides are TGTGCCAGCAGGAAAGGGCGGGATGGCTACACCTTC. This translates into CASRKGRDGYTF.

The V call is TRBV5-1, the J call TRBJ2-5; no reliable D call. Germline V lookup: CDR1 SGHRS, CDR2 YFSETQ. The CDR3 is 14 amino acids. V gave up 0 bases and J gave up 1 base, with 7 bases separating them. The CDR3 spells CASSLEPLQETQYF. In DNA, the CDR3 is TGCGCCAGCAGCTTGGAGCCCCTCCAAGAGACCCAGTACTTC. The full variable domain, its missing parts supplied by reference TRBV5-1 and TRBJ2-5, is KAGVTQTPRYLIKTRGQQVTLSCSPISGHRSVSWYQQTPGQGLQFLFEYFSETQRNKGNFPGRFSGRQFSNSRSEMNVSTLELGDSALYLCASSLEPLQETQYFGPGTRLLVL.

This clone was counted a few times. This sequence joins TRBV18 and TRBJ1-3, with 7 bases that match TRBD1. This CDR3 is 14 amino acids long. Germline-derived CDR1 and CDR2 are KGHSH and LQKENI. V gave up 3 bases and J gave up 7 bases; unmatched junction bases: 6. The CDR3 DNA reads TGTGCCAGCTCACCCCAGGGACAGAGGAACACCATATATTTT. This translates into CASSPQGQRNTIYF.

By share of the sample, this clone is large. The gene calls are TRBV25-1 and TRBJ2-2; a possible D gene is TRBD1 (6 bases). There are 16 residues in the CDR3. Germline values: CDR1 MGHDK, CDR2 SYGVNS. V gave up 3 bases and J gave up 0 bases, with 11 bases separating them. As DNA, the CDR3 is TGTGCCAGCAGTGATGGGGCAGGGGCGAACACCGGGGAGCTGTTTTTT. Amino acids: CASSDGAGANTGELFF.

V and J are TRBV5-1 and TRBJ2-1, with TRBD1 matching 12 bases. V dropped 4 bases and J dropped 7; count of bases not matched to a gene: 9. Germline assignment: CDR1 SGHRS and CDR2 YFSETQ. CDR3 length: 16 amino acids. The CDR3 DNA reads TGCGCCAGCAGCGGTGGGGACAGGGGGCGCTGGAATGAGCAGTTCTTC. The encoded protein is CASSGGDRGRWNEQFF. The full variable domain, with the rest looked up from reference TRBV5-1 and TRBJ2-1, is KAGVTQTPRYLIKTRGQQVTLSCSPISGHRSVSWYQQTPGQGLQFLFEYFSETQRNKGNFPGRFSGRQFSNSRSEMNVSTLELGDSALYLCASSGGDRGRWNEQFFGPGTRLTVL.

The chain joins TRBV6-5 to TRBJ1-2, with D uncertain. Germline V CDR1 and CDR2: MNHEY, SVGAGI. The CDR3 is 12 amino acids. Trimming pared 7 bases from V and 0 bases from J, leaving 6 bases between. The CDR3, as DNA: TGTGCCAGCAAGGGAGCTAACTATGGCTACACCTTC. As protein: CASKGANYGYTF.

This rearrangement joins TRBV15 to TRBJ2-6, with TRBD1 matching over 8 bases. Germline-derived CDR1 and CDR2 are LNHNV and YYDKDF (reference sequence). The CDR3 spans 18 residues. J lost 6 bases, V lost 0 bases, and 10 bases had no gene match. The CDR3 nucleotides read TGTGCCACCAGCAGAGATGGTGGGACAGGCGTCAAGGCCAACGTCCTGACTTTC. It codes for CATSRDGGTGVKANVLTF.

The V call is TRBV5-4, the J call TRBJ2-5, with D possibly TRBD2 on 6 matching bases. V was cut by 1 base and J by 5 bases, with 15 bases left in between. This CDR3 comprises 15 residues. Germline V gene sequence: CDR1 SGHNT, CDR2 YYREEE (reference sequence). In nucleotides, the CDR3 is TGTGCCAGCAGCTTGAAACTAGCTCCCCGGGAGACCCAGTACTTC. Residues: CASSLKLAPRETQYF.

The sample holds a few counts of this clone. In DNA form, the CDR3 reads TGTGCCAGCAGTTACTCGAAGGGACAATTAGATACGCAGTATTTT. It translates to CASSYSKGQLDTQYF. The chain employs TRBV6-6 and TRBJ2-3; tentatively, D is TRBD1 (6 bases). CDR1 and CDR2 (germline): MNHNY, SVGAGI (reference sequence). The CDR3 totals 15 residues. Deletions cut 0 bases from V and 5 bases from J, with 12 bases between.

The V gene is TRBV4-2, the J gene TRBJ2-2, with D possibly being TRBD1 (6 bases). CDR3 length: 14 residues. V was cut by 4 bases and J by 5 bases, with 11 bases left in between. Germline lookup yields CDR1 LGHNA and CDR2 YNFKEQ. CDR3 bases: TGTGCCAGCAGCCGGGACACGGGGACCGGGGAGCTGTTTTTT. Translating gives CASSRDTGTGELFF.

The V and J genes are TRBV7-2 and TRBJ2-3, with D unclear. CDR1 and CDR2 (germline): SGHTA, FQGNSA. Trimming shortened V by 3 bases and J by 4 bases, and 5 bases separated the two germline ends. The CDR3 contains 12 residues. The DNA for the CDR3 is TGTGCCAGCAGCTTTCCCGCAGATACGCAGTATTTT. Translated, it gives CASSFPADTQYF.

This clone was observed a handful of times. The chain recombines TRBV4-3 with TRBJ1-2; the D is unclear. From germline, CDR1 is LGHNA and CDR2 YSLEER. V was cut by 1 base and J by 8 bases, with 14 bases left in between. CDR3 length equals 14 residues. CDR3 nucleotides: TGCGCCAGCAGCCAAGGTCTCACCTTCAGAGGCTACACCTTC. Translating it yields CASSQGLTFRGYTF.

This chain connects TRBV5-1 to TRBJ1-1, with 7 bases identical to TRBD1. The junction had 7 bases not matched to a gene; V was cut back by 3 bases and J by 2 bases. CDR3 length: 15 amino acids. CDR1 is SGHRS and CDR2 is YFSETQ in the germline V gene. The CDR3 sequence: CASSSFDRVNTEAFF. CDR3 nucleotides: TGCGCCAGCAGCTCCTTTGACAGGGTTAACACTGAAGCTTTCTTT.

The chain couples TRBV27 to TRBJ2-2; the D gene is possibly TRBD2 (6 bases). The CDR3 runs to 14 residues. Trimming cost V 3 bases and J 9 bases, with 14 bases left between them. Germline V lookup: CDR1 MNHEY, CDR2 SMNVEV (reference sequence). The CDR3 region has the DNA TGTGCCAGCAGTTTTTCGGGGGAGCACCGGGAGCTGTTTTTT. Translating gives CASSFSGEHRELFF.